What follows are 15 T cell receptor beta chains derived from one specimen sequenced in a study of spatial heterogeneity in lung cancer. Specified time point: sample taken at primary tumor resection. Whole RNA came from tumor, nontumor lung or frozen PBMC and was sequenced without being sorted. MiXCR was run by TCRdb on the 5' RACE reads, yielding one entry per CDR3 protein. This repertoire shows about 14,000 distinct CDR3 sequences, 5% to 6% found once; its top ten account for less than 45%. The specimen comprised lung tumor tissue, sampled at surgery. Every receptor here comes from a human donor with early-stage non-small cell lung cancer.

This clonotype was seen many times. A library made for alpha chains picked up this beta chain off target, so its size means little. J is TRBJ2-5 and V is TRBV3-1; D gene ambiguous. Per germline, CDR1 LGHDT and CDR2 YNNKEL (reference sequence). V was shortened by 1 base and J by 5 bases, with 11 bases between the two germline ends. This CDR3 has 14 amino acids. As DNA, the CDR3 is TGTGCCAGCAGCCAAGGGTCAGGTGGCGAGACCCAGTACTTC. Encoded protein: CASSQGSGGETQYF.

This clonotype was observed many times. At one end the junction does not follow the germline gene, possibly because of a read error. This beta chain is an unintended read in a library built for alpha chains; its size means little. This chain uses TRBV7-7 with TRBJ1-2; the D gene is possibly TRBD1 (5 bases). This CDR3 has 13 residues. Germline V gene data show CDR1 as SSHAT and CDR2 as FNYEAQ (reference sequence). CDR3 DNA: TGTGCTAGCATCAAAGACAGCGGCTATGGCTACACCTTC. Its protein is CASIKDSGYGYTF.

This clonotype occurred many times. This beta chain represents an off-target read in a library built for alpha chains; its size is of limited meaning. This chain joins TRBV12-3 or TRBV12-4 and TRBJ1-2; a weak D match, TRBD1 (5 bases). This CDR3 is built from 13 residues. V dropped 5 bases and J dropped 4 bases, with 11 bases sitting between them. CDR3 residues: CASSQDSSYGYTF. The CDR3, as DNA: TGTGCCAGCAGTCAAGACAGCTCCTATGGCTACACCTTC.

This clonotype was counted ten times or more. A library made for alpha chains picked up this beta chain off target, so its size means little. The J gene is TRBJ2-7, the V gene TRBV2; the D is unclear. This CDR3 has 14 amino acids. The V gene's germline CDR1 is SNHLY and CDR2 FYNNEI. Trimming left V 3 bases short and J 6 bases short, with 15 bases between. The CDR3 sequence: CASSDFVRTSEQYF. The CDR3, as DNA: TGTGCCAGCAGTGATTTCGTCAGGACGTCCGAGCAGTACTTC.

This clonotype was counted at least ten times. Being off target in a library aimed at alpha chains, this beta chain has a size of little meaning. V is TRBV20-1 and J is TRBJ2-5, with 8 bases lining up with TRBD2. The V segment lost 2 bases and the J segment 1 base; nucleotides outside the gene matches: 9. Germline CDR1 reads DFQATT; CDR2 reads SNEGSKA (reference sequence). There are 16 residues in the CDR3. DNA of the CDR3: TGCAGTGCTAGACGTCCGGGACTAGGATTCCAAGAGACCCAGTACTTC. This codes for CSARRPGLGFQETQYF.

The table lists this clonotype with many counts. The library was built for alpha chains, so this beta chain is an off-target read and its size means little. This sequence joins TRBV12-3 or TRBV12-4 and TRBJ2-3, with 8 bases fitting TRBD1. CDR3 length: 15 amino acids. V was pared by 3 bases and J by 4 bases, with 6 bases of the junction left unmatched. The CDR3 protein is CASSFSAGGPDTQYF. CDR3 bases: TGTGCCAGCAGTTTTAGTGCAGGGGGCCCAGATACGCAGTATTTT.

This clonotype has a count of ten or more. Because this beta chain is a stray read in a library intended to capture alpha chains, its abundance should not be given much weight. The V call is TRBV7-3, the J call TRBJ1-1; D might be TRBD1 (5 bases). The CDR3 loop spans 13 amino acids. V dropped 5 bases and J dropped 5 bases, with 12 bases sitting between them. Germline V CDR1 and CDR2: SGHTA, FQGTGA. CDR3 in DNA: TGTGCCAGCAGCGGGAAGGGGAGAACTGAAGCTTTCTTT. It encodes CASSGKGRTEAFF.

This clonotype was picked up many times. This beta chain is a stray sequence in a library constructed for alpha chains; its clone size is not meaningful. This chain joins TRBV6-2 or TRBV6-3 and TRBJ2-7, with unresolved D. The length of the CDR3 is 12 residues. Germline CDR1 MNHEY, CDR2 SVGEGT. The germline V and J ends were trimmed by 2 bases and 5 bases, with 7 bases remaining between them. The CDR3 sequence is CASSYLRNEQYF. DNA of the CDR3: TGTGCCAGCAGTTACCTTAGGAACGAGCAGTACTTC.

For this clonotype: This beta chain is an off-target read within a library intended for alpha chains, so its frequency means little. This sequence joins TRBV7-9 and TRBJ2-3; no firm D call. V was pared by 8 bases and J by 0 bases, with 6 bases between. This CDR3 has 12 residues. Germline loops: CDR1 SEHNR, CDR2 FQNEAQ (reference sequence). The CDR3 loop is CASGRSTDTQYF. The CDR3 DNA sequence: TGTGCCAGCGGAAGAAGCACAGATACGCAGTATTTT.

This clonotype was seen many times. Since the library was made to target alpha chains, this beta chain is a stray read and its abundance is not meaningful. The J gene is TRBJ2-1, the V gene TRBV19; 10 bases are a match to TRBD2. Germline CDR1 LNHDA, CDR2 SQIVND (reference sequence). Germline trimming cut 7 bases from V and 8 bases from J; bases unmatched to any gene: 8. The CDR3 is 14 amino acids. This CDR3 is CASKASGSFDEQFF. The CDR3 DNA reads as TGTGCCAGTAAGGCTAGCGGGAGTTTCGATGAGCAGTTCTTC.

Concerning this clonotype itself: This beta chain is an off-target read within a library intended for alpha chains, so its frequency means little. This chain joins TRBV6-2 or TRBV6-3 and TRBJ2-7; TRBD2 matches 10 bases. The CDR3 totals 15 residues. Per the germline V gene, CDR1 is MNHEY and CDR2 is SVGEGT. V gave up 6 bases and J gave up 2 bases; unmatched junction bases: 7. DNA of the CDR3: TGTGCCAGCAGCGACGGACTAGCGGCTACCTACGAGCAGTACGTC. It translates to CASSDGLAATYEQYV.

This clonotype came up many times. The library was prepared for alpha chains; this beta chain is a stray read, so its frequency means little. V and J are TRBV7-8 and TRBJ1-5; possible D gene TRBD1, 5 bases. CDR3 length: 15 amino acids. V was clipped by 5 bases and J by 0 bases, with 11 bases between them. Germline lookup yields CDR1 SGHVS and CDR2 FQNEAQ. Here the CDR3 reads CASSPTDISNQPQHF. The CDR3 DNA reads TGTGCCAGCAGCCCGACAGACATTAGCAATCAGCCCCAGCATTTT.

This clonotype came up many times. Little can be read into the size of this beta chain, an off-target read in a library designed for alpha chains. The V and J genes are TRBV7-2 and TRBJ2-3; 7 bases are a match to TRBD2. V lost 2 bases to trimming and J lost 4 bases; unmatched junction nucleotides: 6. Germline V lookup: CDR1 SGHTA, CDR2 FQGNSA. The CDR3 loop spans 15 amino acids. CDR3 sequence: CASSLHSAGSDTQYF. As DNA, the CDR3 is TGTGCCAGCAGCTTACATTCAGCGGGGTCAGATACGCAGTATTTT.

This clonotype showed up just a few times. A library prepared for alpha chains yielded this beta chain as an off-target read; its size is of little meaning. The V call is TRBV3-1, the J call TRBJ2-5; 10 nucleotides line up with TRBD2. After removal of 7 bases from V and 5 bases from J, the junction contained 7 bases not matched to a gene. CDR1 LGHDT and CDR2 YNNKEL come from the germline V gene (reference sequence). This CDR3 region has 14 residues. DNA of the CDR3: TGTGCCAGCAACCCGCCTAGCGGGGGCGAGACCCAGTACTTC. Protein sequence: CASNPPSGGETQYF.

This clonotype has at least ten counts. This beta chain was picked up by a library intended for alpha chains and is off target, so its count carries little meaning. This chain uses TRBV12-3 or TRBV12-4 with TRBJ2-5; TRBD2 might be the D (6 bases). Trimming removed 4 bases at V and 5 bases at J, with 17 bases between. The length of the CDR3 is 15 residues. CDR3 bases: TGTGCCAGCAGTTCCTGGTTTGGGGGGACGGAGACCCAGTACTTC. It is translated as CASSSWFGGTETQYF.